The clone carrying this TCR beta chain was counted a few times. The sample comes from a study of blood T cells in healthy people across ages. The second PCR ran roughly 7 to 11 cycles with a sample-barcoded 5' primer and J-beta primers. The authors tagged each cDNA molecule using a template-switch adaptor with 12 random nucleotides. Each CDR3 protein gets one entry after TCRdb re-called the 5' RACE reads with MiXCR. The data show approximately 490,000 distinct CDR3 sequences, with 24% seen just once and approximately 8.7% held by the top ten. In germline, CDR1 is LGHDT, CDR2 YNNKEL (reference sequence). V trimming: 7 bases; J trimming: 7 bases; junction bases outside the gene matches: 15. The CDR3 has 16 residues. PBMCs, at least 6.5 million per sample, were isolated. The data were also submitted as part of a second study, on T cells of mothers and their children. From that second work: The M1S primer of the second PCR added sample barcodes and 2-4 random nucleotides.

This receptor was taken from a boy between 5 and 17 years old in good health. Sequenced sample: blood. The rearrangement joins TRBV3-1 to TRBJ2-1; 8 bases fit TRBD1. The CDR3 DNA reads TGTGCCAGCAACCCAACCGGGACAGGTGACAGGAATGAGCAGTTCTTC. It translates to CASNPTGTGDRNEQFF.